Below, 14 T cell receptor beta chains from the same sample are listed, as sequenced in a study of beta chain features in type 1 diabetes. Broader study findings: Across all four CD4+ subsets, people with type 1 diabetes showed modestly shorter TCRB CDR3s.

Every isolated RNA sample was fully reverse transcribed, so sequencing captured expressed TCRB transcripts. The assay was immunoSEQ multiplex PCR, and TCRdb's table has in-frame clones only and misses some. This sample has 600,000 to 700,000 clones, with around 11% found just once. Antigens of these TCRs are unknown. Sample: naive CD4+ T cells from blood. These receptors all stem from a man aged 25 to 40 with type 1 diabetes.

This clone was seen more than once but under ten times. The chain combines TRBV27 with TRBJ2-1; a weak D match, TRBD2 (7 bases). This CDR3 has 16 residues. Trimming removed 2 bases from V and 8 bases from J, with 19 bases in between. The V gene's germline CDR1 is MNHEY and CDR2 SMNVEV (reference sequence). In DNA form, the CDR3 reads TGTGCCAGCAGTTTAGGCGGGGGCCTTTGGGGGTATGAGCAGTTCTTC. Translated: CASSLGGGLWGYEQFF.

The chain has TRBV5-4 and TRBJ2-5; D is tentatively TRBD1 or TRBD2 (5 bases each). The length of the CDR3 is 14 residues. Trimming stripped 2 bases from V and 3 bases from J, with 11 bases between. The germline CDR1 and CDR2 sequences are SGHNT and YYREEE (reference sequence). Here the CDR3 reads CASSFAGTEETQYF. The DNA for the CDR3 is TGTGCCAGCAGCTTCGCCGGGACGGAAGAGACCCAGTACTTC.

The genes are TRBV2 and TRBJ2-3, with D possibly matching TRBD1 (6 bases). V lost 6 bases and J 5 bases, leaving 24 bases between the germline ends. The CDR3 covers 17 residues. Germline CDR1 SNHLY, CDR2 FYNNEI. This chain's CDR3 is CASSELVQGTLQDTQYF. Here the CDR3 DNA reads TGTGCCAGCAGCGAACTTGTACAGGGAACACTACAAGATACGCAGTATTTT.

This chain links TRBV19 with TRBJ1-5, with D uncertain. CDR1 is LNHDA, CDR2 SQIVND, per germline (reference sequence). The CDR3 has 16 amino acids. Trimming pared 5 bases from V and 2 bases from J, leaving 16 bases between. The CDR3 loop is CASSPPRTAGNQPQHF. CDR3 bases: TGTGCCAGTAGTCCCCCCCGCACCGCGGGCAATCAGCCCCAGCATTTT.

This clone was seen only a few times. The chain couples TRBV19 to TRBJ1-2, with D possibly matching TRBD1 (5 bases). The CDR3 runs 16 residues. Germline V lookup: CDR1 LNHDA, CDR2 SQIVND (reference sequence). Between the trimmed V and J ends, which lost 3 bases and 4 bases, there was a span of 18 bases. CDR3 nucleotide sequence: TGTGCCAGTAGTATTGGTGGTACAGGTGGCCTCTATGGCTACACCTTC. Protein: CASSIGGTGGLYGYTF. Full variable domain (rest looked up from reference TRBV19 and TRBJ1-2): DGGITQSPKYLFRKEGQNVTLSCEQNLNHDAMYWYRQDPGQGLRLIYYSQIVNDFQKGDIAEGYSVSREKKESFPLTVTSAQKNPTAFYLCASSIGGTGGLYGYTFGSGTRLTVV.

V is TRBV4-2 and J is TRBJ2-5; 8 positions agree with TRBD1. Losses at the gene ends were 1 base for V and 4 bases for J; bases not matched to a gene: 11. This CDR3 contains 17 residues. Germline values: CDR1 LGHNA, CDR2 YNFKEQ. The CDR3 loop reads CASSQGGMGQVGETQYF. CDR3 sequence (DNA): TGTGCCAGCAGCCAAGGGGGTATGGGACAGGTCGGAGAGACCCAGTACTTC.

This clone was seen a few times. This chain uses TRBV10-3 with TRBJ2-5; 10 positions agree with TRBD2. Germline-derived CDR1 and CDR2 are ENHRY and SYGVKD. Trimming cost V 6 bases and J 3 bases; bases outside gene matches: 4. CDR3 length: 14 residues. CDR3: CAIRKSGGEETQYF. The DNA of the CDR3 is TGTGCCATCAGGAAAAGCGGGGGGGAAGAGACCCAGTACTTC.

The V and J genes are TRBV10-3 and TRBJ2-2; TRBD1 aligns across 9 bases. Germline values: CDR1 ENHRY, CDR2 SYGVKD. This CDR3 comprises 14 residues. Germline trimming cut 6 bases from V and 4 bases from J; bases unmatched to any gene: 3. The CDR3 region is CAIRGQGATGELFF. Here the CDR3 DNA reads TGTGCCATCAGGGGACAGGGTGCCACCGGGGAGCTGTTTTTT.

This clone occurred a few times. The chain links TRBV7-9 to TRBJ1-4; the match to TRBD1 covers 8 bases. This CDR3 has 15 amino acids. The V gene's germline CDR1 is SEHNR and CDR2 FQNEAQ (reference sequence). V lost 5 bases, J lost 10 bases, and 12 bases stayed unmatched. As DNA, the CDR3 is TGTGCCAGCAGCCTGTTAGAACAGGGGGGCGGAAAACTGTTTTTT. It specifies CASSLLEQGGGKLFF.

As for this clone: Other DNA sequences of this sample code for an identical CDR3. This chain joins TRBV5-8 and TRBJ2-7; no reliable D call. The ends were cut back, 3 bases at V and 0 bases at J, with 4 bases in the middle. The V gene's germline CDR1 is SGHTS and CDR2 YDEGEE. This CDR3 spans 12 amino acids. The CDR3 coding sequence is TGTGCCAGCAGCTCGTCCTCCTACGAGCAGTACTTC. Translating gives CASSSSSYEQYF.

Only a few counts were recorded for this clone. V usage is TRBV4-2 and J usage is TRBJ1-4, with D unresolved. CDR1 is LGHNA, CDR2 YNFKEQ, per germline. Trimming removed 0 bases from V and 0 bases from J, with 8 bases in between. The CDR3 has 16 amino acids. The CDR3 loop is CASSQDKRATNEKLFF. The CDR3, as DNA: TGTGCCAGCAGCCAAGATAAACGGGCAACTAATGAAAAACTGTTTTTT.

DNA of the CDR3: TGTGCCAGCAGCGAACGGGGCCGTGGCACTGAAGCTTTCTTT. This encodes CASSERGRGTEAFF. The V gene is TRBV2, the J gene TRBJ1-1, with D possibly matching TRBD1 (5 bases). V was pared by 6 bases and J by 4 bases, with 15 bases between. The CDR3 loop spans 14 amino acids. Germline V gives CDR1 SNHLY, CDR2 FYNNEI.

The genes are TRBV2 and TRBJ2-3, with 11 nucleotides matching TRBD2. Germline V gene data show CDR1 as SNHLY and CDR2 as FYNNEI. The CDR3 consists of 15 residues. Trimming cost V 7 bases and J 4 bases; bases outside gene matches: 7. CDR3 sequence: CASTPGLAAADTQYF. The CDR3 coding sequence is TGTGCCAGCACGCCGGGACTAGCGGCGGCAGATACGCAGTATTTT.

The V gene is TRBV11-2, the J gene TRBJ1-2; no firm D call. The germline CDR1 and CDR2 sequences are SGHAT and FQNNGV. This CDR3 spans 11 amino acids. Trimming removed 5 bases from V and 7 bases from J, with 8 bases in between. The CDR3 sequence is CASSQRGGYTF. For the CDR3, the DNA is TGTGCCAGCAGCCAGAGAGGTGGCTACACCTTC.